The TCR beta chain described here comes from a study of blood T cell repertoires in COVID-19. Clones were sequenced by immunoSEQ multiplex PCR, and TCRdb holds only the in-frame ones, with some missing. In the table there are some 160,000 clones, roughly 88% of which are singletons. This clone appeared a single time. The ends lost 8 bases at V and 1 base at J; junction bases unmatched: 7. From germline, CDR1 is SNHLY and CDR2 FYNNEI. The CDR3 has 15 residues. The chain joins TRBV2 to TRBJ2-4, with 8 bases identical to TRBD1. Sequencing was done on a sample of peripheral blood. The origin of this receptor is a man between 18 and 29 years old with COVID-19, enrolled during active disease. The DNA of the CDR3 is TGTGCCAGCCTGTATTGGGACAGGGCCAAAAACATTCAGTACTTC. Translating it yields CASLYWDRAKNIQYF.